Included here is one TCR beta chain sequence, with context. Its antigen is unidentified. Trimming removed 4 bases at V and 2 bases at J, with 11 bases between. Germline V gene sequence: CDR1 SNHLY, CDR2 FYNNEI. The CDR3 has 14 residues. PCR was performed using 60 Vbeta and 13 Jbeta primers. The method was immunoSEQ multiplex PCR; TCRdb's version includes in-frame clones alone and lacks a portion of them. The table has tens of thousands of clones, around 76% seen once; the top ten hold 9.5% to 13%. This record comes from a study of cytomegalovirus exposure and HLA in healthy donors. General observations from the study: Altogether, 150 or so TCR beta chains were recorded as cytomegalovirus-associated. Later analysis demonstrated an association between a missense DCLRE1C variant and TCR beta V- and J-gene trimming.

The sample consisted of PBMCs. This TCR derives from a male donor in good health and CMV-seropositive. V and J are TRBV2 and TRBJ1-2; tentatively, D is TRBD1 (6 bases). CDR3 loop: CASSGTVLNYGYTF. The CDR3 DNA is TGTGCCAGCAGTGGGACAGTATTAAACTATGGCTACACCTTC.